These 20 T cell receptor beta chains were all obtained from the same sample, sequenced in a study of T cell responses to AZD1222 COVID-19 vaccine. Sequenced by immunoSEQ multiplex PCR; TCRdb stores in-frame clones only, minus some. The sample includes about 97,000 clones, approximately 91% of them seen just once. The starting material was peripheral blood, obtained on day 0 of AZD1222 vaccination. The receptors were gathered from an adult in good health.

The J gene is TRBJ1-1, the V gene TRBV4-2; D ambiguous. This CDR3 is 15 amino acids long. Trimming stripped 5 bases from V and 0 bases from J, with 13 bases between. CDR1 LGHNA and CDR2 YNFKEQ come from the germline V gene. DNA for the CDR3: TGTGCCAGCAGCTTGAGGAAAGAAATGAACACTGAAGCTTTCTTT. The encoded protein is CASSLRKEMNTEAFF.

The rearrangement links TRBV21-1 to TRBJ2-7; TRBD2 is the table's D call, not checked against the DNA. TRBV21-1 is labeled a pseudogene. CDR3 length: 17 residues. For the CDR3, the DNA is TGTGCCAGCAGCAACAAAATGGGCCTCGCGGGGTACTACGAGCAGTACTTC. Its protein product is CASSNKMGLAGYYEQYF.

The sample holds one count of this clone. The chain recombines TRBV11-1 with TRBJ1-4; D is uncertain. There are 14 residues in the CDR3. V gave up 5 bases and J gave up 2 bases, with 9 bases separating them. Germline V lookup: CDR1 SGHAT, CDR2 FQDESV (reference sequence). The CDR3 sequence is CASSLGRTNEKLFF. In DNA, the CDR3 is TGTGCCAGCAGCCTTGGGAGGACTAATGAAAAACTGTTTTTT.

The chain links TRBV3-1 (or the pseudogene TRBV3-2) to TRBJ2-3; maybe TRBD1 (5 bases). Germline CDR1 reads LGHDT; CDR2 reads YNNKEL (reference sequence). The CDR3 is 14 residues long. V was trimmed by 1 base and J by 0 bases, leaving 5 bases between them. The CDR3 loop reads CASSQGQSTDTQYF. For the CDR3, the DNA is TGTGCCAGCAGCCAAGGACAGAGCACAGATACGCAGTATTTT.

The chain is built from TRBV18 and TRBJ1-5; D may be TRBD1 (5 bases). Trimming cost V 4 bases and J 0 bases, with 16 bases left between them. Germline V gene sequence: CDR1 KGHSH, CDR2 LQKENI. This CDR3 region has 17 residues. The CDR3 protein is CASSLRETESSNQPQHF. The CDR3 nucleotides are TGTGCCAGCTCACTCCGGGAGACAGAGTCTAGCAATCAGCCCCAGCATTTT.

The chain couples TRBV19 to TRBJ1-2; D perhaps matches TRBD1 (6 bases). The CDR3 spans 15 residues. V was shortened by 3 bases and J by 6 bases, with 17 bases between the two germline ends. Germline CDR1 LNHDA, CDR2 SQIVND (reference sequence). The CDR3, as DNA: TGTGCCAGTAGTATTTTCGGCAGGGGACCGGATGGCTACACCTTC. As protein: CASSIFGRGPDGYTF.

This chain joins TRBV7-9 and TRBJ2-2, with D perhaps matching TRBD1 (6 bases). Germline values: CDR1 SEHNR, CDR2 FQNEAQ (reference sequence). V dropped 5 bases and J dropped 4 bases, with 23 bases sitting between them. The length of the CDR3 is 18 residues. Here the CDR3 reads CASSRHLRGLNPTGELFF. As DNA, the CDR3 is TGTGCCAGCAGCAGACACCTCAGGGGCCTCAACCCCACCGGGGAGCTGTTTTTT. Filled out from reference TRBV7-9 and TRBJ2-2, the complete variable domain reads DTGVSQNPRHKITKRGQNVTFRCDPISEHNRLYWYRQTLGQGPEFLTYFQNEAQLEKSRLLSDRFSAERPKGSFSTLEIQRTEQGDSAMYLCASSRHLRGLNPTGELFFGEGSRLTVL.

The V gene is TRBV7-2, the J gene TRBJ1-1, with unresolved D. The CDR3 is made up of 14 amino acids. The germline CDR1 and CDR2 sequences are SGHTA and FQGNSA. Trimming took off 5 bases at V and 1 base at J, with 11 bases between the two ends. CDR3 sequence: CASSRGQRNTEAFF. DNA for the CDR3: TGTGCCAGCAGCCGCGGGCAGAGGAACACTGAAGCTTTCTTT.

In this sample, this clone turned up once. CDR3 in DNA: TGTGCCAGCTCGGGACAGGGGACCGCTGGCTACACCTTC. It is translated as CASSGQGTAGYTF. The V and J genes are TRBV2 and TRBJ1-2; TRBD1 matches 10 bases. CDR3 size: 13 residues. Germline-derived CDR1 and CDR2 are SNHLY and FYNNEI. The J segment lost 7 bases and the V segment lost 8 bases, leaving 7 bases of the junction unmatched.

The chain couples TRBV28 to TRBJ1-2; 8 bases map to TRBD1. Losses at the gene ends were 6 bases for V and 6 bases for J; bases not matched to a gene: 12. This CDR3 contains 15 residues. Germline lookup yields CDR1 MDHEN and CDR2 SYDVKM. The CDR3: CASRWSGGNRNGYTF. As DNA, the CDR3 is TGTGCCAGCAGGTGGTCAGGGGGCAATAGGAATGGCTACACCTTC.

V gene TRBV10-3 combines with J gene TRBJ1-6, with D perhaps TRBD1 (6 bases). CDR1 and CDR2 from the germline V gene are ENHRY and SYGVKD. The CDR3 is 15 amino acids. V lost 0 bases to trimming and J lost 10 bases, with 13 bases between them. The CDR3 DNA reads as TGTGCCATCAGTGAGTCGGGCAGGGGTTACTCACCCCTCCACTTT. This codes for CAISESGRGYSPLHF.

The chain is built from TRBV7-2 and TRBJ2-5; D may match TRBD1 or TRBD2 (5 bases each). V dropped 1 base and J dropped 2 bases, with 11 bases sitting between them. This CDR3 comprises 15 residues. CDR1 SGHTA and CDR2 FQGNSA come from the germline V gene. CDR3 coding DNA: TGTGCCAGCAGCTTAGTGTGGGGACGGCAAGAGACCCAGTACTTC. It is translated as CASSLVWGRQETQYF.

The genes are TRBV15 and TRBJ2-7; D not resolved. This CDR3 has 13 residues. Germline-derived CDR1 and CDR2 are LNHNV and YYDKDF (reference sequence). Between the trimmed V and J ends, which lost 4 bases and 6 bases, there was a span of 13 bases. Written as DNA, the CDR3 is TGTGCCACCAGCAAAGAGCCCTACCTCGAGCAGTACTTC. It codes for CATSKEPYLEQYF.

The chain employs TRBV7-9 and TRBJ1-2; D not resolved. The CDR3 is made up of 13 amino acids. Germline CDR1 and CDR2: SEHNR and FQNEAQ (reference sequence). The V end lost 2 bases, the J end lost 10 bases, and 14 bases lay between the germline ends. The CDR3 loop reads CASSLTGQEPYTF. CDR3 in DNA: TGTGCCAGCAGCTTAACGGGCCAAGAGCCCTACACCTTC.

The chain employs TRBV9 and TRBJ1-6; D is unresolved. V lost 1 base, J lost 4 bases, and 6 bases lay in between. The CDR3 is made up of 14 amino acids. Germline V lookup: CDR1 SGDLS, CDR2 YYNGEE. CDR3 sequence (DNA): TGTGCCAGCAGCGTAACACATTATAATTCACCCCTCCACTTT. Amino acids: CASSVTHYNSPLHF.

The rearrangement uses TRBV25-1 and TRBJ2-2; D is unclear. V dropped 4 bases and J dropped 0 bases, with 12 bases sitting between them. This CDR3 region has 16 residues. The V gene's germline CDR1 is MGHDK and CDR2 SYGVNS. CDR3 residues: CASSGLITSNTGELFF. The CDR3 nucleotides are TGTGCCAGCAGTGGACTGATTACCTCGAACACCGGGGAGCTGTTTTTT.

V gene TRBV5-1 combines with J gene TRBJ2-2; D is ambiguous. The CDR3 spans 15 residues. V lost 2 bases and J lost 7, with 15 bases in between. CDR1 is SGHRS and CDR2 is YFSETQ in the germline V gene. The CDR3, as DNA: TGCGCCAGCAGCTTAACGTCCGGGTTGAGCGGGGAGCTGTTTTTT. Translation: CASSLTSGLSGELFF.

This rearrangement joins TRBV28 to TRBJ1-2, with D possibly TRBD1 on 5 matching bases. This CDR3 has 13 amino acids. The germline gives CDR1 MDHEN, CDR2 SYDVKM. V was shortened by 2 bases and J by 7 bases, with 11 bases between the two germline ends. This chain's CDR3 is CASSLGKGVGYTF. The CDR3 nucleotides are TGTGCCAGCAGTTTAGGGAAAGGGGTTGGCTACACCTTC.

The chain couples TRBV5-6 to TRBJ2-7, with 10 bases lining up with TRBD2. The CDR3 has 17 amino acids. Germline lookup yields CDR1 SGHDT and CDR2 YYEEEE. Unmatched junction bases numbered 9, after V lost 1 base and J lost 2 bases. The CDR3 loop is CASSLYIGTSATYEQYF. CDR3 in DNA: TGTGCCAGCAGCTTGTATATTGGGACTAGCGCTACCTACGAGCAGTACTTC.

The CDR3 spells CASSLSGGDEQYF. CDR3 bases: TGCGCCAGCAGCCTCTCGGGAGGCGACGAGCAGTACTTC. This chain joins TRBV4-1 and TRBJ2-7; 7 positions match TRBD2. The CDR3 spans 13 residues. V lost 4 bases to trimming and J lost 5 bases; unmatched junction nucleotides: 5. Germline V gene data show CDR1 as MGHRA and CDR2 as YSYEKL.